One sample yielded the 10 T cell receptor beta chains listed below, sequenced in a study of cytomegalovirus exposure and HLA in healthy donors (dated by TCRdb to about 2017). The method was the immunoSEQ multiplex PCR assay. A mixture of 60 forward primers for TCR Vbeta segments and 13 reverse primers for TCR Jbeta segments was used in the multiplex PCR. The immuneACCESS repertoire file appears here via TCRdb, limited to in-frame rearrangements. These files lack a portion of the clones; in checked studies, under half of the deficit traces to unresolved V genes, and the cause of the others is not known. Within this sample are about 160,000 clones, with nearly 80% of them counted one time only. The top ten clonotypes cover around a tenth of the sample. Sequenced: PBMCs. The receptors here all came from a man younger than 35 in good health and CMV-seropositive.

This chain uses TRBV7-2 with TRBJ2-1; 7 bases line up with TRBD2. Germline-derived CDR1 and CDR2 are SGHTA and FQGNSA. Trimming took 6 bases from V and 9 from J; bases not matched to a gene: 8. The CDR3 spans 13 residues. CDR3 region: CASSPMGRGEQFF. CDR3 sequence (DNA): TGTGCCAGCAGTCCCATGGGGAGGGGTGAGCAGTTCTTC.

The chain has TRBV7-8 and TRBJ2-7, with D possibly matching TRBD2 (5 bases). CDR3 length: 13 amino acids. The V gene's germline CDR1 is SGHVS and CDR2 FQNEAQ. V was pared by 5 bases and J by 2 bases, with 10 bases between. The CDR3 DNA follows: TGTGCCAGCAGCCGGGGAGAAACCTACGAGCAGTACTTC. Amino acids: CASSRGETYEQYF.

The rearrangement links TRBV7-8 to TRBJ2-1; TRBD1 matches at 7 bases. Losses at the gene ends were 0 bases for V and 8 bases for J; bases not matched to a gene: 1. The CDR3 length is 13 residues. Looked up from germline, CDR1 is SGHVS and CDR2 is FQNEAQ. The CDR3 DNA is TGTGCCAGCAGCTTAGCGGGACAGTATGAGCAGTTCTTC. Translation: CASSLAGQYEQFF.

This clone turned up a few times. The chain combines TRBV4-2 with TRBJ1-2; 7 bases agree with TRBD1. In germline, CDR1 is LGHNA, CDR2 YNFKEQ. This CDR3 contains 14 residues. With V trimmed by 1 base and J by 6 bases, 5 bases remained unmatched. The CDR3 coding sequence is TGTGCCAGCAGCCAAGTCGACAGGGTCGATGGCTACACCTTC. Protein sequence: CASSQVDRVDGYTF.

This chain links TRBV5-4 with TRBJ1-6; the match to TRBD1 covers 8 bases. J was trimmed by 5 bases and V by 4 bases; bases with no gene match: 5. Looked up from germline, CDR1 is SGHNT and CDR2 is YYREEE (reference sequence). The CDR3 is made up of 15 amino acids. The CDR3 reads CASSRQTGDNSPLHF. CDR3 nucleotides: TGTGCCAGCAGCCGGCAGACAGGGGATAATTCACCCCTCCACTTT.

The sample holds a few counts of this clone. The J gene is TRBJ2-5, the V gene TRBV14; D perhaps matches TRBD1 (5 bases). This CDR3 contains 16 residues. CDR1 and CDR2 from the germline V gene are SGHDN and FVKESK. V was cut by 1 base and J by 4 bases, with 16 bases left in between. Here the CDR3 DNA reads TGTGCCAGCAGCCAAGGTCAATCAGGGTCTCGAGAGACCCAGTACTTC. Translating it yields CASSQGQSGSRETQYF. Filled out from reference TRBV14 and TRBJ2-5, the complete variable domain reads EAGVTQFPSHSVIEKGQTVTLRCDPISGHDNLYWYRRVMGKEIKFLLHFVKESKQDESGMPNNRFLAERTGGTYSTLKVQPAELEDSGVYFCASSQGQSGSRETQYFGPGTRLLVL.

CDR3 nucleotide sequence: TGCGCCAGCAGATCTATGCAGGGGTACGACGAGCAGTACTTC. It encodes CASRSMQGYDEQYF. The chain has TRBV5-1 and TRBJ2-7, with TRBD1 as a possible D gene (6 bases). Germline values: CDR1 SGHRS, CDR2 YFSETQ. The V gene lost 5 bases and the J gene lost 5 bases, with 17 bases spanning the gap. The CDR3 extends over 14 amino acids. Looking up the rest from reference TRBV5-1 and TRBJ2-7 gives the full variable domain: KAGVTQTPRYLIKTRGQQVTLSCSPISGHRSVSWYQQTPGQGLQFLFEYFSETQRNKGNFPGRFSGRQFSNSRSEMNVSTLELGDSALYLCASRSMQGYDEQYFGPGTRLTVT.

The chain carries TRBV7-9 and TRBJ2-3; 10 bases fit TRBD1. The CDR3 is made up of 17 amino acids. CDR1 and CDR2 (germline): SEHNR, FQNEAQ (reference sequence). With 1 base clipped from V and 0 bases from J, the junction kept 4 bases outside the gene matches. The CDR3 DNA sequence: TGTGCCAGCAGCTTAGGCACGGGACAGGGGAGCACAGATACGCAGTATTTT. Its translation: CASSLGTGQGSTDTQYF.

The V and J genes are TRBV4-1 and TRBJ1-1; D is unresolved. The CDR3 is 13 amino acids. Looked up from germline, CDR1 is MGHRA and CDR2 is YSYEKL. Deletions cut 4 bases from V and 5 bases from J, with 11 bases between. CDR3 sequence: CASSLSRGTEAFF. Here the CDR3 DNA reads TGCGCCAGCAGCCTTTCCCGGGGTACTGAAGCTTTCTTT.

The chain recombines TRBV5-1 with TRBJ2-2; D remains ambiguous. CDR1 is SGHRS and CDR2 is YFSETQ in the germline V gene. Trimming took 6 bases from V and 0 from J, leaving 12 bases between them. This CDR3 is 15 amino acids long. The CDR3 region is CASTPGRPNTGELFF. The DNA of the CDR3 is TGCGCCAGCACGCCGGGTCGACCGAACACCGGGGAGCTGTTTTTT.